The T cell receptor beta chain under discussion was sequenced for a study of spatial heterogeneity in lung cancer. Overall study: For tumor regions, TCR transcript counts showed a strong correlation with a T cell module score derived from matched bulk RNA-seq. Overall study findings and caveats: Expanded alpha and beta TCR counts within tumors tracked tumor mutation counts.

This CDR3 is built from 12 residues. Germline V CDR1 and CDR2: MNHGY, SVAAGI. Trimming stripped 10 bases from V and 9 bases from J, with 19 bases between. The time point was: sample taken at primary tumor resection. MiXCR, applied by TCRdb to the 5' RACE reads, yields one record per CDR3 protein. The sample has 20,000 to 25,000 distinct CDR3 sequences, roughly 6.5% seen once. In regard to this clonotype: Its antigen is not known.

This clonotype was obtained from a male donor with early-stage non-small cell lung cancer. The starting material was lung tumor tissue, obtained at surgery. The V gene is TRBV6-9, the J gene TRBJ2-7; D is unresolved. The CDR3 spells CATLWTPRRQYF. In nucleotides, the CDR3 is TGTGCCACCCTTTGGACCCCTAGGCGGCAGTACTTC.